One TCR beta chain is described in this entry. What this receptor recognizes is not known. Base qualities are not at hand, and no much larger clone is one base apart. Additional DNA sequences in this sample encode the identical CDR3. The cohort comprised 670 or so healthy bone marrow donors. At the time of sampling, every cohort member was nominally healthy, though immune exposures that went unrecorded were likely present. The donor tested CMV seronegative and was one of the 352 seronegative cohort members. A peripheral blood sample was provided by each donor, and peripheral blood mononuclear cells were used for TCR beta sequencing. The Qiagen DNeasy Blood Extraction Kit was used to extract genomic DNA from the blood cell samples. These data originate in a study of cytomegalovirus exposure and HLA in healthy donors (dated by TCRdb to about 2017). Study-wide context: In an earlier analysis of 587 of the donors, 250 to 300 Gb of sequence data and some 120 million unique TCR beta sequences from some 170 million T cells were reported. Roughly 300 gigabases of sequencing data and 80 million or so unique TCR sequences were included in an early release covering about 700 HLA-typed donors. Of the 300 to 400 genotyped donors, roughly 80% fell in the genetic ancestry cluster associated with self-reported Caucasian donors. The study aimed to test whether cataloging public T cell receptors could reveal signatures of past pathogen exposure. The T cell repertoires of 666 subjects were profiled by immunosequencing and related to cytomegalovirus serostatus. Besides the first cohort of around 700 subjects, a separate validation cohort made up of roughly 120 different subjects was used. To predict cytomegalovirus infection status, the study combined high-throughput TCR immunosequencing, statistical association of individual TCRs with disease status, and machine learning. In a later analysis, previously published TCR beta repertoires from 670 or so donors were re-analyzed and high-resolution HLA genotyping was added so that TCR occurrence patterns could be studied. In the later analysis, no new phenotypic data were used to find candidate immune exposures; instead, reliance was placed on TCR beta sequences and their occurrence across donors. An earlier analysis of approximately 500 of the donors applied high-throughput TCR beta sequencing to assess whether each TCR beta V gene segment acted as functional or pseudogenic. Donor age, sex, ethnicity and CMV serostatus were collected together with the repertoire data. In a later genetic analysis, genome-wide SNP genotypes for about 65% of the roughly 700 donors were used, and that subset was treated as a discovery cohort. All discovery cohort repertoires had been generated on a single sequencing platform. HLA typing included class I and class II loci at four-digit resolution. Typing coverage varied by locus: about 629-630 donors for A, B, C, DRB1 and DQB1; roughly 500 for DQA1; more than 600 for DPA1; roughly 470 for DPB1. Four to six DR-DQ haplotypes were handled as single units for association and clustering, since linkage in the cohort was strong. Across 398 genotyped donors of the cohort, an average of roughly 250,000 unique TCR beta nucleotide sequences per donor were sequenced, and approximately 19% of those sequences were non-productive.

What the work shows at the level of the full study, not this receptor alone: Some 16 rarely observed V segments, including chromosome 9 orphons, were excluded from the earlier analysis of 550 to 700 of the donors because counts were too low. Most CMV-associated TCR beta chains appeared to be HLA-restricted in a later analysis, and the HLA associations seemed to be driven largely by CMV exposure. Roughly uniform sequencing depth across donors was assumed in presence/absence analyses, although this assumption may not hold. Because the 87-base-pair reads could not distinguish some IMGT-functional V segments, including TRBV6-2 and TRBV6-3, those segments were excluded. A further reported finding was that TCR beta sequences accurately predicted the HLA-A and HLA-B alleles for most subjects in the first cohort. According to a later analysis, parvovirus B19, influenza, CMV and Epstein-Barr virus appeared linked to several top co-occurrence clusters. In a later analysis, 16,951 TCR beta sequences were associated with specific HLA alleles at a false discovery rate of 0.05. In vitro tests confirmed that three of the cytomegalovirus-associated TCR beta chains recognize cytomegalovirus antigens. This cohort had only TCR beta chains sequenced, and the lack of alpha or paired-chain data limited which features could be detected. When HLA alleles, especially DR and DQ, strongly co-occurred, attributing TCR associations to individual alleles was difficult. The classifier was reported to diagnose cytomegalovirus status with high specificity and sensitivity in both the original cohort and the validation cohort. A later genetic analysis reported fewer N-insertions in productive TCRs among donors in an Asian-associated ancestry cluster than the roughly 700-donor mean. The authors suggested that the approach could potentially be generalized to other disease states and immunological phenotypes. Broadly in line with IMGT annotations, most TCR beta V segments showed up in productive rearrangements about 87% or about 30% of the time in an earlier analysis of around 600 of the donors. Most TCR sequences were observed very rarely across donors, whereas some public TCRs were present in many individuals. Because some donors lacked HLA typing at each locus, the association tests relied only on the typed subset. In the study, some 160 TCR beta chains were listed as associated with cytomegalovirus. In a later analysis, HLA-associated TCR beta chains showed more clonal expansion and lower generation probabilities than non-associated chains that were equally common. In a later analysis, TCR association rates were found to vary across HLA loci, with the most associated TCRs seen for DRB1 alleles and the fewest for HLA-C alleles. A cluster of highly shared sequence variants was judged likely to be a technical artifact of the sequencing pipeline. An association between a missense DCLRE1C variant and V-gene and J-gene trimming of TCR beta chains was found in a later genetic analysis and replicated in an independent cohort. Linkage disequilibrium might explain the correlated functional status among segregating V segments, but an unknown experimental factor could not be ruled out. For the cohort, immune exposure information was limited to CMV serostatus.

V is shortened by 0 bases, J by 5 bases, and the region joining them spans 5 bases. CDR1 and CDR2, per the germline V gene, are SGDLS and YYNGEE. Taken from cysteine to phenylalanine, the CDR3 has 12 residues. The only DNA kept is the CDR3, 36 bases in frame from the first base. Library generation was performed with the immunoSEQ multiplex PCR assay. For the multiplex PCR, a mixture combining 60 forward primers for TCR Vbeta segments and 13 reverse primers for TCR Jbeta segments was used. Amplification of the CDR3 region of rearranged TCR beta genes was performed with a multiplex PCR assay on genomic DNA. Amplified TCR beta libraries were sequenced as 87-base-pair reads on the Illumina HiSeq System. For the original study's pipeline: In a later analysis, tens of millions of unique TCR beta chains were counted across the approximately 640 repertoires, and roughly 9.9 million of these chains were shared by at least two donors. Raw reads were error-corrected and collapsed into unique sequences by a nearest-neighbor algorithm in which closely related sequences were merged to remove PCR and sequencing errors. To assign V, D and J gene segments, CDR3 sequences were aligned to IMGT reference sequences. For a sequence to be retained, at least a six-nucleotide match to both a V gene segment and a J gene segment was required. A rearrangement counted as productive if the CDR3 had no stop codons and remained in frame with V and J, and every other rearrangement counted as non-productive. Following IMGT convention, CDR3 was defined as the stretch from the second conserved V-encoded cysteine up to the conserved J-encoded phenylalanine. The earlier analysis of about 640 of the donors excluded any sequence lacking an unambiguous match to a single V gene segment. An earlier analysis of a few hundred of the donors classified V segments as functional when productive rearrangements were above 56.7% and as segregating when the standard deviation between donors was above 5%. A statistical classification framework was built to diagnose cytomegalovirus status from the catalog of TCR beta chain sequences. In a later analysis, V and J genes were assigned by comparing TCR nucleotide sequences against IMGT/GENE-DB human TR gene sequences. In a later analysis, CDR3 sequences and most-parsimonious VDJ recombination scenarios were assigned using the TCRdist pipeline. A later analysis defined each TCR beta chain by its CDR3 amino acid sequence plus V-gene family, and excluded reads lacking a unique V-gene family. In a later analysis, around 650 highly shared, low-generation-probability nucleotide sequences were removed to address suspected cross-contamination and a sequencing artifact. A later analysis calculated a clonal expansion index for each public chain from normalized within-repertoire ranks of inferred template counts. A later analysis computed generation probabilities with a VDJ recombination model fitted to out-of-frame rearrangements, and checked the results against IGoR. Hypergeometric tests were used in a later analysis to score TCR-TCR, TCR-HLA and TCR-CMV co-occurrence, with a repertoire-size bias correction applied to the TCR pairs. False discovery rates were estimated in a later analysis by permuting HLA or CMV assignments 20 times. In a later analysis, co-occurring TCRs were grouped using DBSCAN, and TCRdist sequence similarity was added for clustering within HLA-allele-positive subsets. Repertoires with fewer than 30,000 or more than 120,000 public chains were left out of co-occurrence clustering, as were five repertoires with anomalous nucleotide sharing. Not all clones reach the TCRdb copy of this immuneACCESS table, which keeps in-frame sequences only. Checked studies attribute under half of the gap to unresolved V genes and leave the rest unexplained. Clonal size and the V and J genes are those of that table, whereas D and trimming came from the DNA. Across this sample there are around 150,000 clones, with around 76% seen only once. The top ten constitute 3.9% of the sample.

This TCR derives from a man aged 18 to 30 in good health and CMV-seronegative. The specimen was PBMCs. The rearrangement joined TRBV9 to TRBJ1-2, with the D gene not confidently named. The nucleotides are TGTGCCAGCAGCGTAGGGAGTTATGGCTACACCTTC. It codes for CASSVGSYGYTF.